This is a list of T cell receptor beta chains from one sample in a study of cytomegalovirus exposure and HLA in healthy donors. Clones were read by immunoSEQ multiplex PCR, and TCRdb kept only the in-frame ones, dropping some. Among over 150,000 clones listed, about three quarters were seen once. Sequenced input: PBMCs. These receptors were collected from a man in his late teens or twenties in good health and CMV-seronegative. Each CDR3 is given with its conserved first and last residue. A D gene is named only where the DNA matches it firmly. A clone size is listed for some rows: how often the clone was seen (once, few, many), or a class if it is expanded.

d_call: -; v_call: TRBV5-1; j_call: TRBJ2-7; cdr3_length: 15; clone_size: -; cdr3_aa: CASSLDPGGSFEQYF; cdr3_nt: TGCGCCAGCAGCTTGGATCCAGGGGGGTCGTTCGAGCAGTACTTC
d_call: TRBD1; v_call: TRBV5-1; j_call: TRBJ1-5; cdr3_length: 16; clone_size: -; cdr3_aa: CASSLGDSGGNQPQHF; cdr3_nt: TGCGCCAGCAGCTTGGGTGATTCAGGGGGGAATCAGCCCCAGCATTTT
d_call: -; v_call: TRBV18; j_call: TRBJ1-1; cdr3_length: 14; clone_size: -; cdr3_aa: CASSPNREETEAFF; cdr3_nt: TGTGCCAGCTCACCAAACAGGGAAGAGACTGAAGCTTTCTTT
d_call: TRBD1; v_call: TRBV19; j_call: TRBJ1-2; cdr3_length: 13; clone_size: -; cdr3_aa: CASSNQQGLGYTF; cdr3_nt: TGTGCCAGTAGTAACCAACAGGGGCTTGGCTACACCTTC
d_call: -; v_call: TRBV5-6; j_call: TRBJ1-4; cdr3_length: 14; clone_size: -; cdr3_aa: CASSKTGFTEKLFF; cdr3_nt: TGTGCCAGCAGCAAAACAGGGTTTACTGAAAAACTGTTTTTT
d_call: TRBD2; v_call: TRBV23-1; j_call: TRBJ2-7; cdr3_length: 17; clone_size: -; cdr3_aa: CASSPHAGTSGFYEQYF; cdr3_nt: TGCGCCAGCAGTCCCCACGCCGGGACTAGCGGCTTCTACGAGCAGTACTTC
d_call: TRBD1; v_call: TRBV9; j_call: TRBJ2-1; cdr3_length: 17; clone_size: -; cdr3_aa: CASSLIGTGPPYNEQFF; cdr3_nt: TGTGCCAGCAGCCTGATCGGGACAGGACCCCCCTACAATGAGCAGTTCTTC
d_call: -; v_call: TRBV4-3; j_call: TRBJ2-3; cdr3_length: 14; clone_size: -; cdr3_aa: CASSPGGSIDTQYF; cdr3_nt: TGCGCCAGCAGCCCCGGCGGTAGCATAGATACGCAGTATTTT
d_call: TRBD2; v_call: TRBV2; j_call: TRBJ2-7; cdr3_length: 14; clone_size: once; cdr3_aa: CASRGGSLTYEQYF; cdr3_nt: TGTGCCAGCAGAGGCGGGAGCCTAACCTACGAGCAGTACTTC
d_call: TRBD2; v_call: TRBV10-2; j_call: TRBJ2-5; cdr3_length: 15; clone_size: -; cdr3_aa: CASSEFLSGRETQYF; cdr3_nt: TGCGCCAGCAGTGAATTCCTTAGCGGGAGAGAGACCCAGTACTTC
d_call: -; v_call: TRBV29-1; j_call: TRBJ2-3; cdr3_length: 11; clone_size: -; cdr3_aa: CSVAHRLGQYF; cdr3_nt: TGCAGCGTTGCTCACAGGCTGGGGCAGTATTTT
d_call: -; v_call: TRBV19; j_call: TRBJ1-2; cdr3_length: 14; clone_size: -; cdr3_aa: CASSMGGSGYGYTF; cdr3_nt: TGTGCCAGTAGTATGGGGGGTTCTGGCTATGGCTACACCTTC
d_call: -; v_call: TRBV11-2; j_call: TRBJ2-7; cdr3_length: 12; clone_size: -; cdr3_aa: CASSLSRGRTSF; cdr3_nt: TGTGCCAGCAGCTTAAGTCGCGGCAGAACCTCTTTC
d_call: TRBD1; v_call: TRBV2; j_call: TRBJ1-1; cdr3_length: 14; clone_size: -; cdr3_aa: CASRQGVAYTEAFF; cdr3_nt: TGTGCCAGCCGACAGGGGGTCGCGTACACTGAAGCTTTCTTT
d_call: -; v_call: TRBV6-5; j_call: TRBJ2-5; cdr3_length: 13; clone_size: -; cdr3_aa: CASSYRGEETQYF; cdr3_nt: TGTGCCAGCAGTTACAGGGGTGAAGAGACCCAGTACTTC
d_call: TRBD1; v_call: TRBV5-1; j_call: TRBJ2-6; cdr3_length: 16; clone_size: -; cdr3_aa: CASSWGQGTGANVLTF; cdr3_nt: TGCGCCAGCAGCTGGGGACAGGGGACAGGGGCCAACGTCCTGACTTTC
d_call: TRBD2; v_call: TRBV7-2; j_call: TRBJ2-3; cdr3_length: 12; clone_size: -; cdr3_aa: CASSLGTGGAYF; cdr3_nt: TGTGCCAGCAGCTTAGGGACGGGGGGGGCGTATTTT
d_call: -; v_call: TRBV5-1; j_call: TRBJ2-6; cdr3_length: 15; clone_size: once; cdr3_aa: CASSSVISGANVLTF; cdr3_nt: TGCGCCAGCAGTTCGGTTATCTCTGGGGCCAACGTCCTGACTTTC
d_call: TRBD2; v_call: TRBV9; j_call: TRBJ2-1; cdr3_length: 16; clone_size: -; cdr3_aa: CASSVVASGSNNEQFF; cdr3_nt: TGTGCCAGCAGCGTAGTGGCTAGCGGAAGTAACAATGAGCAGTTCTTC
d_call: TRBD1; v_call: TRBV2; j_call: TRBJ2-7; cdr3_length: 14; clone_size: -; cdr3_aa: CASKTGQSSYEQYF; cdr3_nt: TGTGCCAGCAAGACGGGACAGAGCTCCTACGAGCAGTACTTC
d_call: TRBD2; v_call: TRBV7-9; j_call: TRBJ2-2; cdr3_length: 15; clone_size: -; cdr3_aa: CASSLRGRGTGELFF; cdr3_nt: TGTGCCAGCAGCTTACGCGGGAGAGGCACCGGGGAGCTGTTTTTT
d_call: -; v_call: TRBV4-3; j_call: TRBJ1-2; cdr3_length: 14; clone_size: -; cdr3_aa: CASSQGITGYGYTF; cdr3_nt: TGCGCCAGCAGCCAGGGGATTACAGGGTATGGCTACACCTTC
d_call: TRBD2; v_call: TRBV14; j_call: TRBJ2-3; cdr3_length: 15; clone_size: -; cdr3_aa: CASSAPGTSSDTQYF; cdr3_nt: TGTGCCAGCAGCGCACCCGGGACTAGCTCGGATACGCAGTATTTT
d_call: -; v_call: TRBV28; j_call: TRBJ2-3; cdr3_length: 13; clone_size: -; cdr3_aa: CASMRASTDTQYF; cdr3_nt: TGTGCCAGCATGAGGGCGAGCACAGATACGCAGTATTTT
d_call: TRBD2; v_call: TRBV7-6; j_call: TRBJ2-5; cdr3_length: 16; clone_size: -; cdr3_aa: CASSLAGLAGDETQYF; cdr3_nt: TGTGCCAGCAGCTTAGCGGGACTAGCGGGAGATGAGACCCAGTACTTC
d_call: TRBD2; v_call: TRBV6-5; j_call: TRBJ2-7; cdr3_length: 15; clone_size: once; cdr3_aa: CASNPLGLEGIGQYF; cdr3_nt: TGTGCCAGCAATCCTTTAGGACTAGAAGGGATAGGGCAGTACTTC
d_call: TRBD1; v_call: TRBV4-1; j_call: TRBJ2-5; cdr3_length: 15; clone_size: few; cdr3_aa: CASSQGAGQVETQYF; cdr3_nt: TGCGCCAGCAGCCAAGGGGCCGGACAGGTAGAGACCCAGTACTTC